This TCR beta chain was profiled in a study of control samples from healthy donors and cancer patients. Libraries were prepared by immunoSEQ multiplex PCR; TCRdb keeps only in-frame clonotypes and omits some of them. The sample consists of 70,000 to 80,000 clones, approximately 80% of them appearing once. In germline, CDR1 is MGHDK, CDR2 SYGVNS. The CDR3 runs 16 residues. The V gene end was trimmed by 4 bases and the J gene end by 5 bases; junction bases not matched to a gene: 11. This clone has just a few counts. The source of this sequence is a man aged 45 to 65 in good health. The chain is built from TRBV25-1 and TRBJ2-3, with TRBD2 matching over 8 bases. The material sequenced was blood. The DNA of the CDR3 is TGTGCCAGCAGTGGAGTCCCCGGGACTAGGGGAGATACGCAGTATTTT. Amino acids: CASSGVPGTRGDTQYF.